The entry below describes one TCR beta chain. Antigen: not known. Clones were read by immunoSEQ multiplex PCR, and TCRdb kept only the in-frame ones, dropping some. The sample shows over a thousand clones, 88% of them seen only once. The sample is drawn from a study of T cell repertoires in ileal Crohn's disease. Documented time point: neoterminal ileum biopsy at postoperative endoscopy, about 6 months after surgery. Germline-derived CDR1 and CDR2 are SGHRS and YFSETQ. The germline V and J ends were trimmed by 4 bases and 3 bases, with 15 bases remaining between them. The CDR3 spans 15 residues. Study results and caveats: Endoscopy was done a median about 6.6 months after surgery.

Material: ileal tissue. The clonotype was recovered from an adult with Crohn's disease. This sequence joins TRBV5-1 and TRBJ2-3, with D possibly TRBD2 on 5 matching bases. CDR3: CASSEGGYRTDTQYF. The CDR3 DNA reads as TGCGCCAGCAGCGAGGGCGGTTATAGGACAGATACGCAGTATTTT.